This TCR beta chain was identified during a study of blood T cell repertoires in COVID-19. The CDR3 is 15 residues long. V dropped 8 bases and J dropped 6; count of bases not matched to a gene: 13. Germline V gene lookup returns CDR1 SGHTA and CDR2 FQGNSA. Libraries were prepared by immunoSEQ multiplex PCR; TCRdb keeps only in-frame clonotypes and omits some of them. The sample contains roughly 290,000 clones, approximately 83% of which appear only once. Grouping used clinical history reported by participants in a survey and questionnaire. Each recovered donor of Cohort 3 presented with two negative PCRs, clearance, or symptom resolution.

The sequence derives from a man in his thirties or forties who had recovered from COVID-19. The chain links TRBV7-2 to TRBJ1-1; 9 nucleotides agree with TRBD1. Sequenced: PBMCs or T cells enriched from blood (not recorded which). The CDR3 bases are TGTGCCAGCTGCCCGGGACAGGGTCGGCTTTCTGAAGCTTTCTTT. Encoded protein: CASCPGQGRLSEAFF.